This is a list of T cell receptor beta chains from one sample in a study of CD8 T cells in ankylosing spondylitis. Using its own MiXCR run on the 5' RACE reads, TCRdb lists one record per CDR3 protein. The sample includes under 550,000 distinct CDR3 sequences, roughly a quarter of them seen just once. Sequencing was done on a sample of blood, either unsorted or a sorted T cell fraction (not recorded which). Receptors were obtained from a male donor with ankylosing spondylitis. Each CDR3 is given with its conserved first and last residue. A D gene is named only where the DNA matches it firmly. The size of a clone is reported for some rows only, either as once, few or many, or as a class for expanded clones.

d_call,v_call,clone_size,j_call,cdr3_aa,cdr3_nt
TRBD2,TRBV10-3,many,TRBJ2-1,CAITNSGRNYNEQFF,TGTGCCATCACGAATAGCGGGAGGAATTACAATGAGCAGTTCTTC
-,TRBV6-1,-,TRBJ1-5,CASSEALGMSNQPQHF,TGTGCCAGCAGTGAAGCGCTGGGGATGAGCAATCAGCCCCAGCATTTT
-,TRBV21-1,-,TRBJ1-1,CASSKHSSNTEAFF,TGTGCCAGCAGCAAACACTCCTCGAACACTGAAGCTTTCTTT
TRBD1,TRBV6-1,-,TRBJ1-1,CASSRTGLNTEAFF,TGTGCCAGCTCCAGGACAGGTTTGAACACTGAAGCTTTCTTT
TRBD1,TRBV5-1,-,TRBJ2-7,CASSILGQGSYEQYF,TGCGCCAGCAGCATACTAGGACAGGGATCCTACGAGCAGTACTTC
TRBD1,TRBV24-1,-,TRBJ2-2,CATSDSGQGTGELFF,TGTGCCACCAGTGACTCGGGACAGGGTACCGGGGAGCTGTTTTTT
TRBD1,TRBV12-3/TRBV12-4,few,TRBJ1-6,CASSLEGTGPSPLHF,TGTGCCAGCAGTTTAGAGGGGACAGGTCCCTCACCCCTCCACTTT
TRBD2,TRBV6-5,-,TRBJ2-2,CASSYWGGTGELFF,TGTGCCAGCAGTTACTGGGGAGGGACCGGGGAGCTGTTTTTT
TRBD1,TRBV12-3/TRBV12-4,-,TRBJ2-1,CASSSYSRGTGRNNEQFF,TGTGCCAGCAGCTCTTACAGTAGAGGGACAGGACGAAACAATGAGCAGTTCTTC
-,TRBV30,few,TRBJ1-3,CAWIQSSGNTIYF,TGTGCCTGGATACAGAGCTCTGGAAACACCATATATTTT
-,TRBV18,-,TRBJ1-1,CASSSSRGTEAFF,TGTGCCAGCTCATCTTCCAGGGGAACTGAAGCTTTCTTT
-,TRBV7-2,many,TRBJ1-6,CASSQNRVSANSPLHF,TGTGCCAGCAGCCAGAACAGGGTGAGCGCTAATTCACCCCTCCACTTT
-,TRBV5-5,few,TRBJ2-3,CASSLSSTNTQYF,TGTGCCAGCAGCCTATCTAGCACTAATACGCAGTATTTT
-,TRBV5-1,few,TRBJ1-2,CASSLGAGLGYTF,TGCGCCAGCAGCTTGGGGGCGGGCCTTGGCTACACCTTC
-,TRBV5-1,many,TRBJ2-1,CASSPVTGYNEQFF,TGCGCCAGCAGCCCAGTGACTGGGTACAATGAGCAGTTCTTC